Listed here is a single T cell receptor beta chain. Antigen specificity is unknown. Three rounds of nested PCR, following a modified ARM-PCR protocol, produced the TCRbeta library. TCRdb redid the calling of the multiplex PCR reads with MiXCR, one entry per CDR3 protein. The repertoire consists of about 67,000 distinct CDR3 sequences, with 76% occurring once and the leading ten covering around 45%. V lost 10 bases, J lost 6 bases, and 18 bases lay in between. The CDR3 sequence is 14 residues long. CDR1 ENHRY and CDR2 SYGVKD come from the germline V gene. This entry belongs to a study of tumor and adjacent non-tumor tissue in lung cancer. Study in general: Samples averaged approximately 3.9 million productive TCRbeta reads each. General study results and limits: Shorter survival was associated with higher TCR diversity in tumors. Normal lung showed higher cumulative top 100 clone frequency than tumor.

RNA was extracted from bulk tissue without any cell sorting. The normal lung tissue was taken more than 3 cm from the tumor edge. Between August and November 2014, newly diagnosed, chemotherapy-naive lung cancer patients underwent thoracic surgery in China. The origin of this receptor is a man in his 60s with non-small cell lung cancer. The specimen was distant non-tumor lung tissue. The rearrangement uses TRBV10-3 and TRBJ1-4; unclear D gene. This chain's CDR3 is CANSVAPSYEKLFF. CDR3 in DNA: TGTGCCAACAGCGTCGCCCCCTCATATGAAAAACTGTTTTTT.